This T cell receptor (beta chain) came from a study of OX40 agonist ivuxolimab in advanced cancers. Study-level points and caveats: More expanded clones were seen, on average, in CD8+ T cells than in CD4+.

The CDR3 loop spans 16 amino acids. V was trimmed by 1 base and J by 1 base, leaving 14 bases between them. Germline V gene data show CDR1 as SGHTA and CDR2 as FQGNSA. Libraries were prepared by immunoSEQ multiplex PCR; TCRdb keeps only in-frame clonotypes and omits some of them. In the table there are more than 85,000 clones, 90% of which are singletons. Points on this clone: Its antigen is undetermined.

Specimen: CD4+ or CD8+ T cells sorted from blood, collected in a trial of the OX40 agonist ivuxolimab. The rearrangement links TRBV7-2 to TRBJ2-7, with a possible D match to TRBD1 (5 bases). This receptor was identified in an adult with an advanced solid tumor such as melanoma, head and neck, liver or kidney cancer. The CDR3 DNA is TGTGCCAGCAGCTTAGGTCGATACAGGTCTTCCTACGAGCAGTACTTC. Translated: CASSLGRYRSSYEQYF.